Below are 10 T cell receptor beta chains sequenced from a single sample in a study of memory CD4+ T cells and cytomegalovirus serostatus. The sort gate was single viable CD3+CD4+CD8-CD45RO+ cells for memory CD4+ T cells. Clones were sequenced by immunoSEQ multiplex PCR, and TCRdb holds only the in-frame ones, with some missing. The table has 75,000 to 90,000 clones, approximately 84% seen once. The material sequenced was memory CD4+ T cells from blood. Every receptor here comes from an adult in good health and CMV-seronegative.

The genes are TRBV30 and TRBJ2-2; D tentatively reads TRBD1 or TRBD2 (5 bases each). CDR1 and CDR2 (germline): GTSNPN, SVGIG (reference sequence). The length of the CDR3 is 13 residues. Trimming removed 4 bases from V and 4 bases from J, with 10 bases in between. CDR3 sequence: CAWKIGGTGELFF. The CDR3, as DNA: TGTGCCTGGAAAATTGGGGGCACCGGGGAGCTGTTTTTT.

The chain uses TRBV7-2 and TRBJ1-5; no clear D gene. The CDR3 loop spans 13 amino acids. V lost 0 bases and J lost 3, with 3 bases in between. CDR1 SGHTA and CDR2 FQGNSA come from the germline V gene. The CDR3 here is CASSLAPNQPQHF. CDR3 nucleotides: TGTGCCAGCAGCTTAGCCCCCAATCAGCCCCAGCATTTT.

The V and J genes are TRBV4-3 and TRBJ2-2, with 10 nucleotides matching TRBD2. CDR1 LGHNA and CDR2 YSLEER come from the germline V gene. The CDR3 runs to 17 residues. J lost 0 bases, V lost 2 bases, and 3 bases had no gene match. The CDR3 protein is CASSQLAGAANTGELFF. DNA for the CDR3: TGCGCCAGCAGCCAACTAGCGGGGGCCGCGAACACCGGGGAGCTGTTTTTT.

The count of this clone is one. V gene TRBV9 combines with J gene TRBJ2-2; TRBD2 aligns across 8 bases. The CDR3 consists of 16 residues. In germline, CDR1 is SGDLS, CDR2 YYNGEE. With V trimmed by 4 bases and J by 0 bases, 5 bases remained unmatched. The CDR3 DNA sequence: TGTGCCAGCAGCCCCGAGCGGGGGTCGAACACCGGGGAGCTGTTTTTT. The encoded protein is CASSPERGSNTGELFF.

This chain links TRBV19 with TRBJ1-2; 8 bases are shared with TRBD1. The length of the CDR3 is 16 residues. CDR1 and CDR2 from the germline V gene are LNHDA and SQIVND (reference sequence). After removal of 7 bases from V and 8 bases from J, the junction contained 18 bases not matched to a gene. The CDR3 DNA follows: TGTGCCAGTACCCCCCTAGGGGGACAGGCAGTAGGAGGCTACACCTTC. It translates to CASTPLGGQAVGGYTF.

V and J are TRBV18 and TRBJ1-1; D not certain. Germline CDR1 and CDR2: KGHSH and LQKENI. V was trimmed by 8 bases and J by 3 bases, leaving 7 bases between them. This CDR3 comprises 11 residues. The CDR3 DNA is TGTGCCAGCCGGCGGGACACTGAAGCTTTCTTT. The encoded protein is CASRRDTEAFF. Full variable domain (missing parts from reference TRBV18 and TRBJ1-1): NAGVMQNPRHLVRRRGQEARLRCSPMKGHSHVYWYRQLPEEGLKFMVYLQKENIIDESGMPKERFSAEFPKEGPSILRIQQVVRGDSAAYFCASRRDTEAFFGQGTRLTVV.

As to this clone: Distinct nucleotide sequences in the sample also encode this CDR3. The J gene is TRBJ2-7, the V gene TRBV5-1; possibly TRBD1 or TRBD2 for D (5 bases each). CDR1 is SGHRS and CDR2 is YFSETQ in the germline V gene. The CDR3 covers 13 residues. Deletions cut 4 bases from V and 4 bases from J, with 12 bases between. The CDR3 loop is CASSEGSTYEQYF. The CDR3 DNA reads TGCGCCAGCAGCGAGGGGTCGACTTACGAGCAGTACTTC.

The chain recombines TRBV6-1 with TRBJ2-7; 10 positions match TRBD1. The length of the CDR3 is 14 residues. Per the germline V gene, CDR1 is MNHNS and CDR2 is SASEGT. With 6 bases clipped from V and 5 bases from J, the junction kept 7 bases outside the gene matches. The CDR3 spells CASRSDRGTHEQYF. CDR3 in DNA: TGTGCCAGCAGATCGGACAGGGGGACCCACGAGCAGTACTTC.

This chain joins TRBV7-6 and TRBJ1-2; no definite D call. Trimming shortened V by 6 bases and J by 4 bases, and 18 bases separated the two germline ends. The CDR3 spans 15 residues. Germline CDR1 and CDR2: SGHVS and FNYEAQ. CDR3 in DNA: TGTGCCAGCAGTCTAGCTTCCAATGTCGGCTATGGCTACACCTTC. This sequence encodes CASSLASNVGYGYTF.

The genes are TRBV2 and TRBJ1-5; 9 nucleotides agree with TRBD1. CDR1 and CDR2 (germline): SNHLY, FYNNEI. CDR3 length: 14 amino acids. J lost 6 bases, V lost 3 bases, and 3 bases had no gene match. CDR3 protein: CASSDKDRGQPQHF. The CDR3 nucleotides read TGTGCCAGCAGTGACAAGGACAGGGGTCAGCCCCAGCATTTT. Complete variable domain (other parts from reference TRBV2 and TRBJ1-5): EPEVTQTPSHQVTQMGQEVILRCVPISNHLYFYWYRQILGQKVEFLVSFYNNEISEKSEIFDDQFSVERPDGSNFTLKIRSTKLEDSAMYFCASSDKDRGQPQHFGDGTRLSIL.